This T cell receptor beta chain came from a study of patients and donors after allogeneic stem cell transplantation. V dropped 3 bases and J dropped 0 bases, with 21 bases sitting between them. The CDR3 length is 18 residues. Using its own MiXCR run on the RT-PCR reads, TCRdb lists one record per CDR3 protein. The top ten hold around 5.5% of the sample, which has more than 850,000 distinct CDR3 sequences, roughly 18% seen once. This clonotype originated in a human donor who was either an allogeneic HSCT recipient or a stem cell or donor lymphocyte infusion donor (not recorded which). It is not recorded whose cells these are; they may come from a transplant donor. Sequenced: blood, either unsorted or a sorted T cell fraction (not recorded which). V usage is TRBV12-3 or TRBV12-4 and J usage is TRBJ2-7; D is possibly TRBD2 (5 bases). The CDR3, as DNA: TGTGCCAGCAGTTTCCGGATTGACGGGATTCCCAGCTCCTACGAGCAGTACTTC. It translates to CASSFRIDGIPSSYEQYF.